This T cell receptor beta chain is drawn from a study of cytomegalovirus exposure and HLA in healthy donors (dated by TCRdb to between 2016 and 2019). A note on the overall study: According to a later analysis, one platform produced both the 110 or so validation repertoires and the roughly 660 repertoires of the first cohort. The aim of the study was to test whether cataloging public T cell receptors could identify signatures of past pathogen exposure. To predict cytomegalovirus infection status, the study combined high-throughput TCR immunosequencing, statistical association of individual TCRs with disease status, and machine learning. In addition to the first cohort of approximately 670 subjects, a separate validation cohort of 120 different subjects was used.

Trimming costs V 7 bases and J 0 bases, and their ends lie 12 bases apart. Via the germline V gene, CDR1 is SNHLY and CDR2 FYNNEI. From the cysteine through the phenylalanine, the CDR3 covers 14 amino acids. The sequence is cut down to CDR3 DNA, 42 bases in frame from base 1. Separate from the approximately 670-subject first cohort, the validation cohort of over 90 subjects was the group to which the donors belonged. Library method: the immunoSEQ multiplex PCR assay. On the study's bioinformatics: A statistical classification framework was built to diagnose cytomegalovirus status from the catalog of TCR beta chain sequences. Not all clones reach the TCRdb copy of this immuneACCESS table, which keeps in-frame sequences only. Checked studies attribute under half of the gap to unresolved V genes and leave the rest unexplained. V and J calls and clone size are given by that table; D and trimming were obtained from the DNA. The sample contains about 150,000 clones, roughly 86% of them found a single time. The top ten hold about 2.2% of the sample.

What the work shows at the level of the full study, not this receptor alone: In vitro tests confirmed that a few of the cytomegalovirus-associated TCR beta chains recognize cytomegalovirus antigens. It was suggested by the authors that the approach could potentially be generalized to other disease states and immunological phenotypes. Cytomegalovirus status was reported to be diagnosed by the classifier with high specificity and sensitivity in both the original and validation cohorts. The study listed 164 TCR beta chains as associated with cytomegalovirus. Of the cluster scores, around 95% were above 0 in a later analysis, which found that TCRs clustered in the first cohort also tended to co-occur in the 120 or so validation repertoires. While some public TCRs were present in many individuals, most TCR sequences turned up only very rarely across donors. A later analysis lacked HLA typing for the validation cohort, so it scored co-occurrence in that cohort across all 110 or so repertoires.

Regarding this clone: This receptor's antigen is unknown. It has no much larger one-base neighbor in the sample; base qualities were not kept.

Sequencing was carried out using PBMCs. The chain is assembled from TRBV2 and TRBJ1-1; no confident D gene assignment can be made. The receptor's source is a human donor in good health. The nucleotide sequence reads TGTGCCAGCACTTATAGAGGGATGAACACTGAAGCTTTCTTT. It encodes CASTYRGMNTEAFF.